These 13 T cell receptor beta chains were sequenced from one sample in a study of blood T cell repertoires in COVID-19 (dated by TCRdb to the early 2020s). Library method: the immunoSEQ multiplex PCR assay. TCRdb took over this immuneACCESS table, retaining in-frame rearrangements with V and J assigned. Such tables are incomplete; in checked studies, under half of the missing clones stem from an unresolved V gene, and the remainder is unexplained. Counted in this sample were 70,000 or so clones; just over 90% of them appeared once. The ten most abundant clones make up approximately 5% of the sample. The sample comprised peripheral blood. The source of these receptors is a young woman with acute or convalescent COVID-19.

The CDR3 DNA reads TGCAGTGCTAGTAGCCCAAGCGGGACCTACAATGAGCAGTTCTTC. Protein product: CSASSPSGTYNEQFF. The chain recombines TRBV20-1 with TRBJ2-1; TRBD2 matches 7 bases. The CDR3 length is 15 residues. CDR1 and CDR2 from the germline V gene are DFQATT and SNEGSKA (reference sequence). V dropped 3 bases and J dropped 2; count of bases not matched to a gene: 7.

This clone was observed once. The V gene is TRBV5-1, the J gene TRBJ2-5; 12 positions agree with TRBD1. The CDR3 spans 15 residues. Germline assignment: CDR1 SGHRS and CDR2 YFSETQ. J lost 5 bases, V lost 5 bases, and 7 bases had no gene match. The CDR3, as DNA: TGCGCCAGCAGGACCGGGACAGGGGGCTTGGAGACCCAGTACTTC. It yields the protein CASRTGTGGLETQYF.

This chain's CDR3 is CASSQETATNYGYTF. In nucleotides, the CDR3 is TGCGCCAGCAGCCAAGAGACAGCTACTAACTATGGCTACACCTTC. The chain links TRBV4-1 to TRBJ1-2, with D perhaps matching TRBD1 (5 bases). Germline lookup yields CDR1 MGHRA and CDR2 YSYEKL. The CDR3 has 15 residues. V was shortened by 0 bases and J by 0 bases, with 8 bases between the two germline ends.

Here the CDR3 DNA reads TGTGCCAGCAGAACGACAGGGGCCCATGGCTACACCTTC. Protein product: CASRTTGAHGYTF. V gene TRBV27 combines with J gene TRBJ1-2, with 8 bases matching TRBD1. The CDR3 is 13 amino acids. The V gene end was trimmed by 6 bases and the J gene end by 6 bases; junction bases not matched to a gene: 6. Per the germline V gene, CDR1 is MNHEY and CDR2 is SMNVEV (reference sequence).

V is TRBV19 and J is TRBJ2-1; 8 bases match TRBD1. From germline, CDR1 is LNHDA and CDR2 SQIVND (reference sequence). J lost 8 bases, V lost 1 base, and 7 bases had no gene match. The CDR3 totals 15 residues. The CDR3 loop is CASSIGSGGSDEQFF. The CDR3 DNA sequence: TGTGCCAGTAGTATAGGATCAGGGGGCTCTGATGAGCAGTTCTTC.

The chain links TRBV12-3 or TRBV12-4 to TRBJ1-1; D is unresolved. CDR3 length: 13 residues. V dropped 6 bases and J dropped 3 bases, with 11 bases sitting between them. The CDR3 here is CASRPYTDTEAFF. The CDR3 nucleotides are TGTGCCAGCAGACCTTATACTGACACTGAAGCTTTCTTT.

V gene TRBV24-1 combines with J gene TRBJ2-1; 8 bases are a match to TRBD1. Trimming removed 7 bases from V and 9 bases from J; junction bases left unmatched: 7. Per germline, CDR1 KGHDR and CDR2 SFDVKD. CDR3 length: 13 amino acids. CDR3 sequence reads: CATRDRVGGEQFF. The CDR3 DNA follows: TGTGCCACCAGGGACAGGGTCGGCGGTGAGCAGTTCTTC.

The chain links TRBV5-4 to TRBJ2-3, with TRBD1 matching 12 bases. Germline V lookup: CDR1 SGHNT, CDR2 YYREEE (reference sequence). The CDR3 has 16 amino acids. V trimming: 0 bases; J trimming: 7 bases; junction bases outside the gene matches: 6. In nucleotides, the CDR3 is TGTGCCAGCAGCTTGGCCGGGACAGGGGGCAAGTATACGCAGTATTTT. Residues: CASSLAGTGGKYTQYF.

V gene TRBV27 combines with J gene TRBJ2-1; 7 nucleotides line up with TRBD1. CDR1 is MNHEY, CDR2 SMNVEV, per germline (reference sequence). J lost 8 bases, V lost 2 bases, and 12 bases had no gene match. This CDR3 is built from 16 residues. The CDR3 sequence: CASSLIGGASVYEQFF. Written as DNA, the CDR3 is TGTGCCAGCAGTTTAATAGGGGGCGCGTCTGTATATGAGCAGTTCTTC.

This clone was found once. The chain links TRBV7-9 to TRBJ2-1; 7 positions agree with TRBD1. V gave up 5 bases and J gave up 13 bases; unmatched junction bases: 8. CDR3 length: 12 amino acids. CDR1 SEHNR and CDR2 FQNEAQ come from the germline V gene (reference sequence). The CDR3 DNA follows: TGTGCCAGCAGCCGGGCCGGGACAGAACAGTTCTTC. Protein product: CASSRAGTEQFF.

The gene calls are TRBV20-1 and TRBJ2-1; 7 positions match TRBD2. The CDR3 contains 11 residues. CDR1 is DFQATT and CDR2 is SNEGSKA in the germline V gene (reference sequence). V shed 3 bases, J shed 12 bases, and the junction held 5 bases outside the gene matches. CDR3: CSASGRTSQFF. CDR3 nucleotide sequence: TGCAGTGCTAGCGGGAGGACTTCGCAGTTCTTC.

The chain recombines TRBV6-1 with TRBJ1-1; no clear D gene. From germline, CDR1 is MNHNS and CDR2 SASEGT. Trimming cost V 1 base and J 4 bases, with 10 bases left between them. The CDR3 runs to 14 residues. CDR3: CASSEVEGFTEAFF. CDR3 in DNA: TGTGCCAGCAGTGAAGTCGAGGGTTTCACTGAAGCTTTCTTT.

As DNA, the CDR3 is TGTGCCAGAAGCGGGACAGGGGAGGGTTGGCATGAAAAACTGTTTTTT. As protein: CARSGTGEGWHEKLFF. The chain employs TRBV5-3 and TRBJ1-4, with TRBD1 identical over 10 bases. TRBV5-3 is recorded as an ORF, its role being uncertain. The CDR3 loop spans 16 amino acids. The ends lost 4 bases at V and 6 bases at J; junction bases unmatched: 9.